This T cell receptor (beta chain) was sequenced during a study of cytomegalovirus exposure and HLA in healthy donors. About the study: One earlier analysis, a look at about 179 million T cells, found more than 100 million unique TCR beta sequences.

Study-wide findings and caveats: Sequencing had likely introduced a cluster of highly shared sequence variants as an artifact. In a later analysis, several top co-occurrence clusters appeared linked to parvovirus B19, influenza, CMV and Epstein-Barr virus.

The PCR had 60 Vbeta and 13 Jbeta primers. Data came from immunoSEQ multiplex PCR; TCRdb stores just in-frame clones and leaves some out. The sample comprises about 190,000 clones, 80% of which are singletons, and 0.65% to 0.75% rests with the top ten. As concerns this clone: The antigen remains unidentified.

The CDR3 runs to 14 residues. CDR1 is LNHDA, CDR2 SQIVND, per germline (reference sequence). V was trimmed by 11 bases and J by 7 bases, leaving 20 bases between them. The specimen sequenced was PBMCs. The rearrangement links TRBV19 to TRBJ2-2; maybe TRBD1 (6 bases). The TCR comes from a boy aged 5-17 years in good health and CMV-seronegative. The CDR3 spells CASVQGRRSGELFF. In DNA, the CDR3 is TGTGCCTCAGTACAGGGTAGGAGGAGCGGGGAGCTGTTTTTT.